This TCR beta chain appears in the sequencing data of a study of vaccination effects on CD4 cells after COVID-19. Overall study findings and caveats: Clones induced by infection and by vaccine showed marked clonal contraction late after vaccination. Cross-reactivity toward common cold coronaviruses was confined to only 1 of 255 vaccine-induced clones in healthy vaccinees.

On this clone itself: The antigen remains unidentified.

V lost 3 bases to trimming and J lost 0 bases, with 10 bases between them. Per germline, CDR1 SGHRS and CDR2 YFSETQ. There are 15 residues in the CDR3. Antigen-specific CD4+ T cells were expanded (with viral peptide pools) by the ViraFEST assay ahead of sequencing. Upon completion of under eleven days in culture, CD4+ T cells were isolated. None of these healthy vaccinees had been infected with SARS-CoV-2 before vaccination. A few million PBMC were placed in each well, which was supplemented with 10 IU/ml IL-2 and about 10 ug/ml peptides. Both day 3 and day 7 saw half the medium replaced with IL-2 medium. The repertoire was sequenced with immunoSEQ multiplex PCR; TCRdb's copy has only in-frame clones and lacks some. The table includes roughly 50,000 clones, nearly 80% detected once.

The receptor was isolated from a human donor who received a COVID-19 vaccine. Sample: CD4+ T cells from PBMCs cultured with HCoV-OC43 spike peptides, taken before COVID-19 vaccination. Subset of the sample: HCoV-OC43 spike overlapping peptide pool stimulation. The chain employs TRBV5-1 and TRBJ1-5; tentative D call: TRBD1 (5 bases). CDR3 nucleotide sequence: TGCGCCAGCAGCTCGGGACCTTTTAGCAATCAGCCCCAGCATTTT. This translates into CASSSGPFSNQPQHF.